This passage covers 14 T cell receptor beta chains from one sample sequenced in a study of cytomegalovirus exposure and HLA in healthy donors. The PCR contained 60 Vbeta and 13 Jbeta primers. This table comes from immunoSEQ multiplex PCR, and its TCRdb copy is limited to in-frame clones, with some not included. In the table there are about 71,000 clones, approximately 70% of which are singletons. Sequenced sample: PBMCs. The receptors were sampled from a woman between 50 and 59 years old in good health and CMV-seropositive.

The genes are TRBV6-5 and TRBJ1-5; the match to TRBD1 covers 8 bases. The CDR3 is made up of 15 amino acids. Germline V gene data show CDR1 as MNHEY and CDR2 as SVGAGI. Unmatched junction bases numbered 2, after V lost 3 bases and J lost 1 base. This CDR3 reads CASSYQGASNQPQHF. CDR3 DNA: TGTGCCAGCAGTTATCAGGGGGCAAGCAATCAGCCCCAGCATTTT.

This clone was picked up one time. This chain connects TRBV5-1 to TRBJ2-5, with D perhaps TRBD1 (5 bases). In germline, CDR1 is SGHRS, CDR2 YFSETQ. With 4 bases removed from V and 3 bases from J, the gap between germline ends came to 16 bases. The CDR3 sequence is 15 residues long. DNA of the CDR3: TGCGCCAGCAGCAGTGTCAGGGTAGGCGAAGAGACCCAGTACTTC. Residues: CASSSVRVGEETQYF.

The V call is TRBV18, the J call TRBJ2-4; a weak D match, TRBD2 (5 bases). In germline, CDR1 is KGHSH, CDR2 LQKENI. V was cut by 3 bases and J by 2 bases, with 11 bases left in between. This CDR3 is 15 amino acids long. CDR3 sequence: CASSPGGSPKNIQYF. The CDR3 coding sequence is TGTGCCAGCTCACCGGGCGGGTCTCCCAAAAACATTCAGTACTTC.

This sequence joins TRBV28 and TRBJ1-1; D is perhaps TRBD1 (5 bases). V was shortened by 2 bases and J by 0 bases, with 10 bases between the two germline ends. The CDR3 covers 15 residues. Per germline, CDR1 MDHEN and CDR2 SYDVKM. CDR3 region: CASSLATGLNTEAFF. DNA for the CDR3: TGTGCCAGCAGTTTAGCTACAGGCTTGAACACTGAAGCTTTCTTT.

The chain recombines TRBV6-5 with TRBJ2-7; no clear D. Trimming stripped 7 bases from V and 0 bases from J, with 16 bases between. Germline V lookup: CDR1 MNHEY, CDR2 SVGAGI. This CDR3 contains 15 residues. The CDR3 nucleotides read TGTGCCAGCACCGATCCCACCCGGAGCTCCTACGAGCAGTACTTC. Its translation is CASTDPTRSSYEQYF.

The chain recombines TRBV7-9 with TRBJ1-5, with D unresolved. Trimming shortened V by 0 bases and J by 3 bases, and 9 bases separated the two germline ends. The germline V gene has CDR1 SEHNR and CDR2 FQNEAQ (reference sequence). The CDR3 is 15 residues long. This chain's CDR3 is CASSLAGISNQPQHF. CDR3 bases: TGTGCCAGCAGCTTAGCCGGGATATCCAATCAGCCCCAGCATTTT.

This clone was seen more than once but under ten times. The gene calls are TRBV9 and TRBJ1-5; no clear D. The CDR3 runs 14 residues. Germline CDR1 is SGDLS and CDR2 is YYNGEE. V was trimmed by 3 bases and J by 4 bases, leaving 11 bases between them. The DNA of the CDR3 is TGTGCCAGCAGCGAGTCCGGGAGGAATCAGCCCCAGCATTTT. Encoded protein: CASSESGRNQPQHF.

The chain employs TRBV27 and TRBJ2-1; 10 bases are a match to TRBD2. Germline CDR1 MNHEY, CDR2 SMNVEV (reference sequence). The junction had 2 bases not matched to a gene; V was cut back by 3 bases and J by 3 bases. This CDR3 region has 15 residues. The CDR3 reads CASSFQRGGYNEQFF. The CDR3 DNA reads as TGTGCCAGCAGTTTCCAGCGGGGGGGCTACAATGAGCAGTTCTTC.

J is TRBJ2-5 and V is TRBV11-2; tentative D call: TRBD1 (6 bases). The J call is uncertain, as TRBJ2-7 better fits the DNA end. The CDR3 contains 14 residues. Germline CDR1 is SGHAT and CDR2 is FQNNGV. CDR3 nucleotides: TGTGCCAGCAGCCCTGGACAGTTTTCCTACGAGCAGTACTTC. Protein product: CASSPGQFSYEQYF.

The chain joins TRBV5-1 to TRBJ2-2; 9 nucleotides agree with TRBD1. This CDR3 has 16 amino acids. Germline V gives CDR1 SGHRS, CDR2 YFSETQ. J lost 0 bases, V lost 5 bases, and 5 bases had no gene match. CDR3 DNA: TGCGCCAGCAGAAAGACAGGGGGTACGAACACCGGGGAGCTGTTTTTT. As protein: CASRKTGGTNTGELFF.

The V gene is TRBV9, the J gene TRBJ2-5; D may be TRBD1 (5 bases). The CDR3 length is 14 residues. CDR1 and CDR2 (germline): SGDLS, YYNGEE. Trimming took 1 base from V and 2 from J, leaving 9 bases between them. The CDR3 sequence is CASSVMDTQETQYF. CDR3 nucleotide sequence: TGTGCCAGCAGCGTAATGGACACACAAGAGACCCAGTACTTC.

The rearrangement uses TRBV19 and TRBJ1-1, with D possibly being TRBD1 (6 bases). This CDR3 has 13 residues. V was clipped by 1 base and J by 4 bases, with 7 bases between them. Germline-derived CDR1 and CDR2 are LNHDA and SQIVND (reference sequence). The CDR3 region is CASSIGGPTEAFF. Written as DNA, the CDR3 is TGTGCCAGTAGTATAGGGGGGCCCACTGAAGCTTTCTTT.

V and J are TRBV6-5 and TRBJ1-6; TRBD1 is a possible D gene (6 bases). The CDR3 sequence is 14 residues long. Trimming left V 6 bases short and J 10 bases short, with 16 bases between. CDR1 is MNHEY and CDR2 is SVGAGI in the germline V gene. The CDR3 loop reads CASRLQGEASPLHF. In nucleotides, the CDR3 is TGTGCCAGCAGGCTACAGGGAGAAGCCTCACCCCTCCACTTT.

The CDR3 spells CASSPLRLRERGGPKETQYF. The CDR3 DNA sequence: TGTGCCAGCAGCCCCCTACGGCTACGGGAGAGGGGAGGGCCTAAAGAGACCCAGTACTTC. J is TRBJ2-5 and V is TRBV7-3; 7 nucleotides match TRBD2. Looked up from germline, CDR1 is SGHTA and CDR2 is FQGTGA. V shed 5 bases, J shed 3 bases, and the junction held 24 bases outside the gene matches. The length of the CDR3 is 20 residues.